The rows below give T cell receptor beta chains drawn from one sample of a study of control samples from healthy donors and cancer patients. Method: immunoSEQ multiplex PCR; TCRdb's copy keeps in-frame clones and lacks some. The data hold around 22,000 clones, with more than 80% observed a single time. The sequenced sample was PBMCs. These receptors were taken from a man in his fifties or sixties with head and neck cancer. CDR3s include the opening cysteine and the closing phenylalanine or tryptophan. D genes are given only for firm matches. Not every row has a clone size; where given, it reads once, few, many or a size class.

TRBV5-1,TRBD2,TRBJ2-1,.,TGCGCCAGCAGCTTGCAACTAGCGGCCTACAATGAGCAGTTCTTC,CASSLQLAAYNEQFF
TRBV4-1,.,TRBJ2-2,.,TGCGCCAGCAGCCAAGAATTGTCAAGGAACACCGGGGAGCTGTTTTTT,CASSQELSRNTGELFF
TRBV27,.,TRBJ1-3,.,TGTGCCAGCAGTTTAGGGGGGAGTACTGGAAACACCATATATTTT,CASSLGGSTGNTIYF
TRBV27,TRBD1,TRBJ2-3,once,TGTGCCAGCAGTTTGGGACAGACAGATACGCAGTATTTT,CASSLGQTDTQYF
TRBV28,.,TRBJ1-1,.,TGTGCCAGCAGTTATTCAGGTGAAGCTTTCTTT,CASSYSGEAFF
TRBV7-8,TRBD2,TRBJ2-5,.,TGTGCCAGCAGCCCTGGGTGGGCTAGCGGGAAAGAGACCCAGTACTTC,CASSPGWASGKETQYF
TRBV2,.,TRBJ1-5,.,TGTGCCAGCAAAGACAGCAATCAGCCCCAGCATTTT,CASKDSNQPQHF
TRBV10-3,.,TRBJ1-6,.,TGTGCCATCAGTGAGTCGGGGACCCTCGGGAATTCACCCCTCCACTTT,CAISESGTLGNSPLHF
TRBV7-6,TRBD2,TRBJ2-5,.,TGTGCCAGCAGCTTTGGCGCCCTGGGAGGGGTAGAGACCCAGTACTTC,CASSFGALGGVETQYF
TRBV5-1,.,TRBJ1-1,.,TGCGCCAGCAGCCTTTTTAGGGGAGGAGGAACTGAAGCTTTCTTT,CASSLFRGGGTEAFF
TRBV4-1,.,TRBJ2-5,.,TGCGCCAGCAGCCGGAACCGGGAGCAAGAGACCCAGTACTTC,CASSRNREQETQYF
TRBV9,TRBD1,TRBJ2-7,.,TGTGCCAGCAGCTTGGGACAGGACTCCTACGAGCAGTACTTC,CASSLGQDSYEQYF
TRBV6-5,.,TRBJ1-1,.,TGTGCCAGCATTAGAGATCTGGGCGCCACTGAAGCTTTCTTT,CASIRDLGATEAFF
TRBV5-1,.,TRBJ1-4,.,TGCGCCAGCAGCTCACAGGGTTGGACTAATGAAAAACTGTTTTTT,CASSSQGWTNEKLFF
TRBV3-1/TRBV3-2,.,TRBJ2-7,.,TGTGCCAGCAGCCAAGGTGACGGTCACTCCTACGAGCAGTACTTC,CASSQGDGHSYEQYF
TRBV24-1,.,TRBJ2-1,.,TGTGCCACCAGTGATTTTGAAAGCTATGAGCAGTTCTTC,CATSDFESYEQFF
TRBV19,.,TRBJ2-1,.,TGTGCCAGTAGTATCAGCCTCTCGGGACGGGAGCAGTTCTTC,CASSISLSGREQFF
TRBV12-3/TRBV12-4,.,TRBJ2-1,.,TGTGCCATTTCTACACGGGAACGAGGTGAGCAGTTCTTC,CAISTRERGEQFF
TRBV27,.,TRBJ1-2,.,TGTGCCAGCAGTTTGGTCAGGTCGGGGAGTAGCTATGGCTACACCTTC,CASSLVRSGSSYGYTF
TRBV2,.,TRBJ2-3,.,TGTGCCAGCAGTGTCTCGCGCGGATTCACAGATACGCAGTATTTT,CASSVSRGFTDTQYF
TRBV5-8,.,TRBJ2-3,.,TGTGCCAGCAGCCTGGGGCAGAGCACAGATACGCAGTATTTT,CASSLGQSTDTQYF
TRBV19,.,TRBJ1-1,.,TGTGCCAGTAAAGTGGGGGGCTTGAACACTGAAGCTTTCTTT,CASKVGGLNTEAFF
TRBV10-2,TRBD1,TRBJ1-2,.,TGCGCCAGCAGTGACCCTGGACAGGGCGGCTATGGCTACACCTTC,CASSDPGQGGYGYTF
TRBV7-9,TRBD1,TRBJ2-3,.,TGTGCCAGCAGCTTAATCGGACAGGGGGTGGATACGCAGTATTTT,CASSLIGQGVDTQYF
TRBV2,.,TRBJ1-2,.,TGTGCCTGCGGGGCCTACTCGGGGGGCTACACCTTC,CACGAYSGGYTF
TRBV2,.,TRBJ2-1,.,TGTGCCAGCTCTGCTTCGTGGGCCAATGAGCAGTTCTTC,CASSASWANEQFF
TRBV29-1,.,TRBJ2-6,.,TGCAGCGTTCAACGTAAACTAATACAAAGTCGGGCCAACGTCCTGACTTTC,CSVQRKLIQSRANVLTF
TRBV3-1/TRBV3-2,TRBD1,TRBJ1-2,.,TGTGCCAGCAGCTACACAGGGGCGGAGGGCTACACCTTC,CASSYTGAEGYTF
TRBV7-2,.,TRBJ2-1,.,TGTGCCAGCAGCCCTACCGACGCCCGATACAATGAGCAGTTCTTC,CASSPTDARYNEQFF
TRBV6-5,TRBD1,TRBJ1-1,.,TGTGCCAGCAGGAGGACAGGGCGGAACACTGAAGCTTTCTTT,CASRRTGRNTEAFF
TRBV2,.,TRBJ1-2,.,TGTGCCAGCAGCCCTTTAGGGACGGAAAACTATGGCTACACCTTC,CASSPLGTENYGYTF
TRBV5-8,TRBD2,TRBJ2-5,.,TGTGCCAGCGATGGACTAGCGGGAGGTTACGAATGGACAGAGACCCAGTACTTC,CASDGLAGGYEWTETQYF
TRBV3-1/TRBV3-2,.,TRBJ2-1,.,TGTGCCAGCAGCCCCCGGGTGACTGGACCCAATGAGCAGTTCTTC,CASSPRVTGPNEQFF
TRBV5-1,.,TRBJ1-5,.,TGCGCCAGCAGCCTGGGGGGAGATTGGAGTCAGCCCCAGCATTTT,CASSLGGDWSQPQHF
TRBV9,TRBD2,TRBJ2-1,.,TGTGCCAGCAGCCCCCGGGGGGGGCACAATGAGCAGTTCTTC,CASSPRGGHNEQFF
TRBV6-5,.,TRBJ1-1,.,TGTGCCAGTGGTATTCCTGAAGCTTTCTTT,CASGIPEAFF
TRBV6-6,TRBD2,TRBJ2-1,.,TGTGCCAGCAGCAGGGGACTAGCGGGAGGGCTCAATGAGCAGTTCTTC,CASSRGLAGGLNEQFF
TRBV4-1,.,TRBJ2-2,.,TGCGCCAGCAGCCAAGATACCGGGGAGCTGTTTTTT,CASSQDTGELFF
TRBV5-4,.,TRBJ2-6,.,TGTGCCAGCAGCCCGGGACATAGCTCTGGGGCCAACGTCCTGACTTTC,CASSPGHSSGANVLTF
TRBV30,.,TRBJ2-5,.,TGTGCCTGGAGTGTACGGGCGACCCAGTACTTC,CAWSVRATQYF
TRBV7-8,TRBD2,TRBJ2-1,.,TGTGCCAGCAGCCTTGGGACTAGCGCTCGGAATGAGCAGTTCTTC,CASSLGTSARNEQFF
TRBV9,.,TRBJ2-1,.,TGTGCCAGCAGCGTAGTGGGGCAGTCGAGCTCCTACAATGAGCAGTTCTTC,CASSVVGQSSSYNEQFF
TRBV19,TRBD1,TRBJ1-1,.,TGTGCCAGTTTGACCGGGACAGTGAACACTGAAGCTTTCTTT,CASLTGTVNTEAFF
TRBV6-5,.,TRBJ2-3,once,TGTGCCAGCAGCGCGGGACCCACACAAAATACGCAGTATTTT,CASSAGPTQNTQYF
TRBV12-3/TRBV12-4,.,TRBJ1-5,few,TGTGCCAGCTCCCAGGGACGACAGCCCCAGCATTTT,CASSQGRQPQHF
TRBV11-2,.,TRBJ2-1,.,TGTGCCAGCAGCGTCAGAGGACGCGTAGAAGATGAGCAGTTCTTC,CASSVRGRVEDEQFF